This T cell receptor (beta chain) appears in the sequencing data of a study of blood T cells in healthy people across ages. General study points: Diversity of TCR beta correlated strongly with naive T cell percentage.

Trimming left V 8 bases short and J 6 bases short, with 12 bases between. The CDR3 covers 12 residues. Germline V gene lookup returns CDR1 MNHEY and CDR2 SVGAGI. Donors were systemically healthy Caucasian individuals from Russia aged roughly 6 to 100 years. Then a second PCR, running roughly 7 to 11 cycles, was carried out with a sample-barcoded 5' primer and a J-beta primer mix. TCRdb used MiXCR to reprocess the 5' RACE reads, holding one entry per CDR3 protein. The sample has approximately 800,000 distinct CDR3 sequences; roughly 53% are singletons. As concerns this clonotype: Its antigen is not identified. A much larger clone differs by one base, so this may be a read error.

This chain joins TRBV6-5 and TRBJ2-3; D call uncertain. The source of this sequence is a man older than 75 in good health. Sequenced sample: blood. CDR3 bases: TGTGCCAGCGGCAGTTCCCCCGATACGCAGTATTTT. Translated: CASGSSPDTQYF.